Each of the 9 T cell receptor beta chains below was sequenced from the same sample in a study of cytomegalovirus exposure and HLA in healthy donors (dated 2017 in TCRdb). The library was obtained by the immunoSEQ multiplex PCR assay. A mixture of 60 forward primers for TCR Vbeta segments and 13 reverse primers for TCR Jbeta segments was used in the multiplex PCR. TCRdb took over this immuneACCESS table, retaining in-frame rearrangements with V and J assigned. Such tables are incomplete; in checked studies, under half of the missing clones stem from an unresolved V gene, and the remainder is unexplained. This sample comprises under 150,000 clones, more than 70% of them detected only once. 0.75% to 0.95% of the sample lies in the top ten. Sequenced: PBMCs. The receptor set was obtained from a woman aged 60-75 years in good health and CMV-seronegative.

A single count supports this clone. CDR3 protein: CASSSGTSGNYEQYF. CDR3 sequence (DNA): TGTGCCAGCAGTTCTGGGACTAGCGGGAACTACGAGCAGTACTTC. The chain links TRBV28 to TRBJ2-5, with 13 bases aligning to TRBD2. The tail of the sequence fits TRBJ2-7 better, so the J call may be wrong. The CDR3 sequence is 15 residues long. Germline V gene data show CDR1 as MDHEN and CDR2 as SYDVKM.

The CDR3 protein is CASSLRGGLTGELFF. The CDR3 DNA follows: TGTGCCAGCAGCCTCCGGGGGGGCTTGACCGGGGAGCTGTTTTTT. The chain recombines TRBV7-9 with TRBJ2-2, with 8 nucleotides matching TRBD2. V lost 5 bases and J lost 5; bases outside the gene matches: 7. This CDR3 is built from 15 residues. Per the germline V gene, CDR1 is SEHNR and CDR2 is FQNEAQ (reference sequence).

This rearrangement joins TRBV28 to TRBJ2-3, with 7 positions matching TRBD2. Germline CDR1 and CDR2: MDHEN and SYDVKM. After removal of 10 bases from V and 2 bases from J, the junction contained 12 bases not matched to a gene. The CDR3 contains 15 residues. CDR3 protein: CATHREGLVTDTQYF. CDR3 coding DNA: TGTGCCACCCATAGGGAGGGGCTCGTCACAGATACGCAGTATTTT.

The CDR3 reads CASSLVLAGGPMNEQYF. In DNA form, the CDR3 reads TGCGCCAGCAGCTTGGTCTTGGCGGGAGGGCCCATGAACGAGCAGTACTTC. The chain joins TRBV5-1 to TRBJ2-7; 9 bases fit TRBD2. This CDR3 region has 17 residues. V trimming: 0 bases; J trimming: 5 bases; junction bases outside the gene matches: 12. The germline V gene has CDR1 SGHRS and CDR2 YFSETQ.

J is TRBJ2-2 and V is TRBV5-1; no clear D gene. Germline values: CDR1 SGHRS, CDR2 YFSETQ. V lost 1 base, J lost 0 bases, and 13 bases lay in between. The CDR3 covers 17 residues. CDR3 DNA sequence: TGCGCCAGCAGCTTGTATGGCGGAGAACCGAACACCGGGGAGCTGTTTTTT. Translated, it gives CASSLYGGEPNTGELFF.

This clone was observed a handful of times. This chain joins TRBV7-9 and TRBJ2-7; TRBD2 might be the D (5 bases). The CDR3 covers 17 residues. The germline CDR1 and CDR2 sequences are SEHNR and FQNEAQ (reference sequence). Trimming cost V 6 bases and J 1 base, with 22 bases left between them. The CDR3 nucleotides read TGTGCCAGCAGTTCCCGGGGTTTGGCCCCTTTTTCCTACGAGCAGTACTTC. Its translation: CASSSRGLAPFSYEQYF.

This chain connects TRBV5-1 to TRBJ1-1; TRBD1 aligns across 7 bases. The CDR3 runs 14 residues. Unmatched junction bases numbered 4, after V lost 4 bases and J lost 1 base. Looked up from germline, CDR1 is SGHRS and CDR2 is YFSETQ. CDR3 loop: CASSTQGGNTEAFF. CDR3 DNA sequence: TGCGCCAGCAGCACCCAGGGGGGGAACACTGAAGCTTTCTTT.

The chain is built from TRBV29-1 and TRBJ2-1; tentatively, D is TRBD2 (5 bases). The length of the CDR3 is 14 residues. V was pared by 3 bases and J by 8 bases, with 17 bases between. Germline V gene data show CDR1 as SQVTM and CDR2 as ANQGSEA. CDR3: CSVESGRGGDEQFF. The CDR3 coding sequence is TGCAGCGTTGAGTCGGGCCGGGGTGGGGATGAGCAGTTCTTC.

This clone has a handful of counts. V is TRBV4-1 and J is TRBJ2-3; 11 nucleotides line up with TRBD2. From germline, CDR1 is MGHRA and CDR2 YSYEKL. V trimming: 4 bases; J trimming: 2 bases; junction bases outside the gene matches: 20. The length of the CDR3 is 21 residues. Written as DNA, the CDR3 is TGCGCCAGCAGCCCCTGGGGGTTTGCTAGCGGGAGGTGGGGTTACACAGATACGCAGTATTTT. Translation: CASSPWGFASGRWGYTDTQYF.